What follows is one TCR beta chain and its context. The target antigen is unknown. This sample is drawn from a study of cytomegalovirus exposure and HLA in healthy donors. Study findings and constraints: One variant, a missense change in DCLRE1C, was linked in a later analysis to TCR beta V- and J-gene trimming.

The CDR3 extends over 15 amino acids. Trimming cost V 4 bases and J 0 bases; bases outside gene matches: 3. Germline-derived CDR1 and CDR2 are SGHDT and YYEEEE. Use of 60 Vbeta and 13 Jbeta primers characterized the PCR. Data came from immunoSEQ multiplex PCR; TCRdb stores just in-frame clones and leaves some out. This table holds about 260,000 clones, approximately 84% found once. The sample taken for sequencing was PBMCs. The chain uses TRBV5-6 and TRBJ2-4; 8 nucleotides align to TRBD1. The sequence came from a woman aged 40 to 49 in good health and CMV-seropositive. CDR3 in amino acids: CASSLDRGAKNIQYF. Here the CDR3 DNA reads TGTGCCAGCAGCCTCGACAGGGGAGCCAAAAACATTCAGTACTTC.